This T cell receptor (beta chain) was recovered during a study of identical twins. Study outcomes and limitations: Reduced insertions were recorded for abundant cord blood beta clonotypes, with no such pattern in memory repertoires. Invariant populations such as MAIT and iNKT cells could partly muddle zero-insertion analyses. Beta out-of-frame sequences showed weaker excess sharing between twins.

One entry per CDR3 protein results from TCRdb running MiXCR on the 5' RACE reads. The sample has approximately 530,000 distinct CDR3 sequences, approximately 20% seen once. As regards this clonotype: Antigen specificity is unknown.

These data were also reused for a study on yellow fever vaccine responses in identical twins.

The source material was CD4+ T cells sorted from blood. The sequence was obtained from a woman between 18 and 29 years old in good health.

CDR3 amino acids: CASRGQGAGELFF. DNA of the CDR3: TGTGCCAGCAGGGGACAGGGGGCCGGGGAGCTGTTTTTT. The V and J genes are TRBV12-3 or TRBV12-4 and TRBJ2-2; TRBD1 matches 11 bases. The CDR3 loop spans 13 amino acids. The V and J ends lost 6 bases and 6 bases, in that order; junction bases with no gene match: 0.